The next 17 T cell receptor beta chains were all read from a single sample in a study of identical twins. TCRdb reprocessed the 5' RACE reads via MiXCR and lists one record per CDR3 protein. The data contain hundreds of thousands of distinct CDR3 sequences, roughly 6.6% of them seen just once; the ten biggest clones take up 1.5% to 2%. The same sample was also used in a study of yellow fever vaccine responses in identical twins.

Sequencing was carried out using PBMCs. Receptor source: a woman aged 18-30 years in good health.

This clonotype has ten or more counts. The chain links TRBV10-3 to TRBJ2-5; D unclear. The CDR3 is 12 amino acids. With 3 bases removed from V and 3 bases from J, the gap between germline ends came to 5 bases. Germline lookup yields CDR1 ENHRY and CDR2 SYGVKD. Written as DNA, the CDR3 is TGTGCCATCAGTGATAAGGAAGAGACCCAGTACTTC. Translating it yields CAISDKEETQYF.

As regards this clonotype: This could be a read error, since a much larger clone is one nucleotide away. This rearrangement joins TRBV12-3 or TRBV12-4 to TRBJ2-2; TRBD2 agrees at 10 bases. This CDR3 has 14 amino acids. Germline trimming cut 6 bases from V and 6 bases from J; bases unmatched to any gene: 4. This CDR3 is CASRRTSGAGELFF. In DNA, the CDR3 is TGTGCCAGCAGACGGACTAGCGGCGCCGGGGAGCTGTTTTTT.

V gene TRBV12-3 or TRBV12-4 combines with J gene TRBJ1-1; D unclear. The CDR3 loop spans 15 amino acids. V gave up 5 bases and J gave up 0 bases, with 13 bases separating them. CDR3 sequence (DNA): TGTGCCAGCAGTCCCGACACGTCACTGAACACTGAAGCTTTCTTT. This translates into CASSPDTSLNTEAFF.

This clonotype was counted at least ten times. This rearrangement joins TRBV3-2 to TRBJ2-3; the D call TRBD1 from the table was never checked on the DNA. TRBV3-2 is assigned pseudogene status. The CDR3 totals 18 residues. The CDR3 reads CASSQNMVGGGWGDTQYF. As DNA, the CDR3 is TGTGCCAGCAGCCAGAATATGGTTGGCGGGGGCTGGGGAGATACGCAGTATTTT.

Here the CDR3 reads CASTQGRGSYEQYF. The CDR3 DNA reads as TGTGCCAGCACCCAAGGCAGGGGATCCTACGAGCAGTACTTC. The gene calls are TRBV6-1 and TRBJ2-7; perhaps TRBD1 as D (6 bases). The CDR3 totals 14 residues. CDR1 is MNHNS, CDR2 SASEGT, per germline. Trimming pared 7 bases from V and 1 base from J, leaving 14 bases between.

In this sample, this clonotype turned up many times. V usage is TRBV20-1 and J usage is TRBJ1-4; D gene ambiguous. The germline V and J ends were trimmed by 5 bases and 8 bases, with 9 bases remaining between them. CDR1 and CDR2 (germline): DFQATT, SNEGSKA (reference sequence). This CDR3 has 11 residues. The CDR3, as DNA: TGCAGTGCTCCCTCTGGGGAAAAACTGTTTTTT. The encoded protein is CSAPSGEKLFF.

This clonotype came up a few times. The chain uses TRBV20-1 and TRBJ2-3; 14 bases are shared with TRBD2. V lost 5 bases to trimming and J lost 6 bases; unmatched junction nucleotides: 4. Germline CDR1 DFQATT, CDR2 SNEGSKA (reference sequence). CDR3 length: 14 residues. The CDR3 nucleotides are TGCAGTGCTCGACTAGCGGGGGGGCCGGATACGCAGTATTTT. Protein: CSARLAGGPDTQYF.

The J gene is TRBJ2-7, the V gene TRBV7-9; D perhaps matches TRBD1 (7 bases). The CDR3 spans 16 residues. CDR1 SEHNR and CDR2 FQNEAQ come from the germline V gene (reference sequence). The V end was cut by 5 bases, the J end by 2 bases, with 19 bases between. The CDR3 coding sequence is TGTGCCAGCAGCCCCTCCCAGGCAGGGGGGACCTACGAGCAGTACTTC. Translated: CASSPSQAGGTYEQYF.

At least ten counts were recorded for this clonotype. The V and J genes are TRBV12-3 or TRBV12-4 and TRBJ1-6, with D hard to call. The CDR3 totals 17 residues. With 3 bases removed from V and 2 bases from J, the gap between germline ends came to 14 bases. The CDR3 loop reads CASSFIAGWAYNSPLHF. In DNA form, the CDR3 reads TGTGCCAGCAGTTTTATTGCAGGCTGGGCCTATAATTCACCCCTCCACTTT.

The V call is TRBV29-1, the J call TRBJ2-1; D uncertain. V was clipped by 1 base and J by 10 bases, with 14 bases between them. Germline CDR1 SQVTM, CDR2 ANQGSEA. CDR3 length: 13 residues. CDR3 nucleotides: TGCAGCGTTGAAGTAGATGACCGGATCGAGCAGTTCTTC. This sequence encodes CSVEVDDRIEQFF.

There are many counts of this clonotype. The J gene is TRBJ1-4, the V gene TRBV6-1; 8 bases align to TRBD1. The CDR3 sequence is 15 residues long. Unmatched junction bases numbered 9, after V lost 6 bases and J lost 6 bases. In germline, CDR1 is MNHNS, CDR2 SASEGT. For the CDR3, the DNA is TGTGCCAGCAGGGACTGGGACAGGCCAGATGAAAAACTGTTTTTT. Translated: CASRDWDRPDEKLFF.

This clonotype was seen ten or more times. V gene TRBV20-1 combines with J gene TRBJ1-2; TRBD1 might be the D (5 bases). The CDR3 runs 14 residues. The germline V gene encodes CDR1 DFQATT and CDR2 SNEGSKA (reference sequence). Between the trimmed V and J ends, which lost 6 bases and 2 bases, there was a span of 16 bases. This CDR3 reads CSAPHGTGNYGYTF. The CDR3 DNA reads TGCAGTGCCCCTCACGGGACGGGCAACTATGGCTACACCTTC.

This clonotype showed up many times. This chain connects TRBV3-1 to TRBJ2-7, with 12 positions matching TRBD1. The CDR3 is made up of 15 amino acids. V gave up 4 bases and J gave up 1 base; unmatched junction bases: 2. The germline CDR1 and CDR2 sequences are LGHDT and YNNKEL (reference sequence). The CDR3, as DNA: TGTGCCAGCAGCCCGGGACAGGGGGCATCCTACGAGCAGTACTTC. Its protein product is CASSPGQGASYEQYF.

This clonotype was observed many times. The V call is TRBV29-1, the J call TRBJ2-3; 8 nucleotides agree with TRBD2. Per germline, CDR1 SQVTM and CDR2 ANQGSEA. J lost 2 bases, V lost 3 bases, and 4 bases had no gene match. This CDR3 is 14 amino acids long. Here the CDR3 DNA reads TGCAGCGTTGAGAGGACTAGCTCCACAGATACGCAGTATTTT. Translated, it gives CSVERTSSTDTQYF.

This clonotype was detected many times. The chain recombines TRBV18 with TRBJ2-7, with no clear D. Germline-derived CDR1 and CDR2 are KGHSH and LQKENI. The CDR3 extends over 16 amino acids. The germline V and J ends were trimmed by 3 bases and 0 bases, with 15 bases remaining between them. For the CDR3, the DNA is TGTGCCAGCTCACCTAGAACCCGAAGGAGCTCCTACGAGCAGTACTTC. Translation gives CASSPRTRRSSYEQYF.

This chain joins TRBV12-3 or TRBV12-4 and TRBJ2-6; TRBD1 is a possible D gene (6 bases). The CDR3 runs to 15 residues. V was cut by 6 bases and J by 2 bases, with 11 bases left in between. CDR3 sequence reads: CASSPDSAGANVLTF. CDR3 in DNA: TGTGCCAGCAGCCCGGACAGTGCTGGGGCCAACGTCCTGACTTTC.

The V gene is TRBV7-9, the J gene TRBJ2-5, with no clear D. The CDR3 is made up of 12 amino acids. CDR1 is SEHNR and CDR2 is FQNEAQ in the germline V gene (reference sequence). V gave up 5 bases and J gave up 13 bases, with 17 bases separating them. CDR3 amino acids: CASSTLSDAGYF. CDR3 DNA sequence: TGTGCCAGCAGCACCCTCTCAGACGCCGGGTACTTC.